The text below deals with one TCR beta chain. The antigen remains unidentified. The data were taken from a study of cytomegalovirus exposure and HLA in healthy donors. Study background: Caucasian-associated ancestry cluster membership applied to 75% to 85% of 398 genotyped donors.

A multiplex PCR was run with 60 Vbeta primers and 13 Jbeta primers. Sequencing used immunoSEQ multiplex PCR; TCRdb keeps in-frame clones, though not all of them. The sample has fewer than 120,000 clones; nearly 80% are singletons. The CDR3 is 14 amino acids. The V segment lost 6 bases and the J segment 6 bases; nucleotides outside the gene matches: 10. The germline gives CDR1 MDHEN, CDR2 SYDVKM. Study-wide results and limits: Trimming of TCR beta V- and J-genes showed a link, identified in a later analysis, to a missense DCLRE1C variant. Prediction of most subjects' HLA-A and HLA-B alleles by TCR beta sequences was reportedly accurate. A list of roughly 180 TCR beta chains associated with cytomegalovirus was given.

This chain connects TRBV28 to TRBJ2-7, with 8 nucleotides matching TRBD1. Material for sequencing was PBMCs. The source of this sequence is a woman aged 25 to 45 in good health and CMV-seronegative. This CDR3 is CASRNSRTGTEQYF. DNA of the CDR3: TGTGCCAGCAGAAACTCTCGGACAGGGACCGAGCAGTACTTC.